This T cell receptor beta chain was captured in a study of PD-L1 blockade in urothelial cancer. This clone came up once. Produced via immunoSEQ multiplex PCR; TCRdb's table is partial and in-frame only. The sample has about 88,000 clones; roughly 90% are singletons. The time point denotes: pretreatment peripheral blood. V lost 6 bases, J lost 4 bases, and 17 bases lay in between. Germline loops: CDR1 MNHEY, CDR2 SMNVEV (reference sequence). The CDR3 has 15 amino acids. This specimen was PBMCs, taken around atezolizumab (anti-PD-L1) treatment. The sequence derives from a woman aged 80 or over with urothelial cancer. The chain recombines TRBV27 with TRBJ2-3; D perhaps matches TRBD2 (5 bases). CDR3 DNA sequence: TGTGCCAGCAGGCCGTCGGGGTCCCCGCCAGATACGCAGTATTTT. Translated: CASRPSGSPPDTQYF.